This T cell receptor (beta chain) was identified in a study of blood T cell repertoires in COVID-19. Authors' data handling: Nucleated cell number was recorded as an estimate derived from reference gene primer amplification. Sequenced by immunoSEQ multiplex PCR; TCRdb stores in-frame clones only, minus some. V and J calls and clone size are given by that table; D and trimming were obtained from the DNA. The sample comprises about 150,000 clones, roughly 84% of which are singletons, and about 8.9% rests with the top ten. The Seattle patients, enrolled during active infection, were followed longitudinally. In germline, CDR1 is LGHDT, CDR2 YNNKEL (reference sequence). The germline V and J ends were trimmed by 3 bases and 0 bases, with 15 bases remaining between them. This CDR3 is built from 17 residues.

The gene calls are TRBV3-1 (or the pseudogene TRBV3-2) and TRBJ2-1; a weak D match, TRBD2 (6 bases). Sample: peripheral blood. This clonotype was sampled from a man under 40 with COVID-19, enrolled during active disease. The CDR3 loop reads CASSQRRDFSSYNEQFF. Here the CDR3 DNA reads TGTGCCAGCAGCCAGAGACGGGACTTTAGCTCCTACAATGAGCAGTTCTTC.